This T cell receptor beta chain emerged from a study of cytomegalovirus exposure and HLA in healthy donors. Note on this clone: Antigen specificity is unknown.

Study-level results: Donors belonging to an Asian-associated ancestry cluster reportedly showed fewer N-insertions in productive TCRs than the 666-donor mean, according to what a later analysis found. For TCR beta chains, V- and J-gene trimming was later linked to a missense DCLRE1C variant.

With 7 bases removed from V and 0 bases from J, the gap between germline ends came to 13 bases. This CDR3 contains 15 residues. Germline CDR1 and CDR2: SNHLY and FYNNEI. Primers included in the PCR were 60 Vbeta and 13 Jbeta primers. Sequencing used immunoSEQ multiplex PCR; TCRdb keeps in-frame clones, though not all of them. This table has 200,000 to 250,000 clones, 60% to 80% appearing once. Sequenced input: PBMCs. This TCR derives from a young man in good health and CMV-seronegative. V and J are TRBV2 and TRBJ2-1; D is perhaps TRBD2 (5 bases). In DNA form, the CDR3 reads TGTGCCAGCATTATCCCGGGGAGCTCCTACAATGAGCAGTTCTTC. Amino acid sequence: CASIIPGSSYNEQFF.